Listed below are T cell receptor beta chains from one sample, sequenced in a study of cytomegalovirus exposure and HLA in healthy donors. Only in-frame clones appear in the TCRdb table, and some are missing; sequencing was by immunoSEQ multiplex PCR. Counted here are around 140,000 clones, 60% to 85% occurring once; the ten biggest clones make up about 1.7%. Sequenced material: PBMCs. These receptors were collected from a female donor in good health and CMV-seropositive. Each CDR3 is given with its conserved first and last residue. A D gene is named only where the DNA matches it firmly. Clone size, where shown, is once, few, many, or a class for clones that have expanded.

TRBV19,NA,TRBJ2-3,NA,TGTGCCAGTCGTCTGGCAGTAAGCACAGATACGCAGTATTTT,CASRLAVSTDTQYF
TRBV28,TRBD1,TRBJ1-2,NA,TGTGCCAGCAGTCCCCCGGGACAGGGTCGACTAGGCTATGGCTACACCTTC,CASSPPGQGRLGYGYTF
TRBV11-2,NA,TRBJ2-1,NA,TGTGCCAGCAGCGCGTCGTTGAACTCCTACAATGAGCAGTTCTTC,CASSASLNSYNEQFF
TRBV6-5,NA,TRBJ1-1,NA,TGTGCCAGCGCCCTTACAGTGGCCTACACTGAAGCTTTCTTT,CASALTVAYTEAFF
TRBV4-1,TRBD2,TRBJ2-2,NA,TGCGCCAGCAGCCATGACGTAACGGGACTAGCGGGAGCCGGGGAGCTGTTTTTT,CASSHDVTGLAGAGELFF
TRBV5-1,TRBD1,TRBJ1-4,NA,TGCGCCAGCAGCTCACGCAGCGACAGGGGTGGCGAAAAACTGTTTTTT,CASSSRSDRGGEKLFF
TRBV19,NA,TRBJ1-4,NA,TGTGCCAGTAGTGGGGGGACTGGACGCGAAAAACTGTTTTTT,CASSGGTGREKLFF
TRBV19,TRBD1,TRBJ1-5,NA,TGTGCCAGTAGTACACGGACAGGGGGAAATCAGCCCCAGCATTTT,CASSTRTGGNQPQHF
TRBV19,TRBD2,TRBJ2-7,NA,TGTGCCAGTAGTATAACTAGCGGAGTCTACGAGCAGTACTTC,CASSITSGVYEQYF
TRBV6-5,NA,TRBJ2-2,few,TGTGCCAGCAGACCCAGGGGTCACACCGGGGAGCTGTTTTTT,CASRPRGHTGELFF
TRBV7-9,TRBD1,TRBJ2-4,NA,TGTGCCAGCAGCCCAAAGGGACAGGATACCTTTAACGTTCAGTACTTC,CASSPKGQDTFNVQYF
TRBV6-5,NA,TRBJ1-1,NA,TGTGCCAGCAGTTACTTCGGGGGTGACGCTTTCTTT,CASSYFGGDAFF
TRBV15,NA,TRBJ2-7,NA,TGTGCCACCAGCAGAGATTACTACGAGCAGTACTTC,CATSRDYYEQYF
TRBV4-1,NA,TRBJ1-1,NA,TGCGCCAGCAGCCAAATCGAGGTGAACACTGAAGCTTTCTTT,CASSQIEVNTEAFF
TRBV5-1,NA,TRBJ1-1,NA,TGCGCCAGCAGCTTGTGGGGGCGAAACACTGAAGCTTTCTTT,CASSLWGRNTEAFF
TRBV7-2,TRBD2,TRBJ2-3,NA,TGTGCCAGCAGCGTAGGGACTAGCGGGGGGCCACCGGATGCGCAGTATTTT,CASSVGTSGGPPDAQYF
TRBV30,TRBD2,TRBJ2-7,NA,TGTGCCTGGATCCTTAGGACTAGCGGGGCTCGGCATTCCTACGAGCAGTACTTC,CAWILRTSGARHSYEQYF
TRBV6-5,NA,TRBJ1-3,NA,TGTGCCAGCAGTTACTCGAGGAGTCCTGGAAACACCATATATTTT,CASSYSRSPGNTIYF
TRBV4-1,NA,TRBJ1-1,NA,TGCGCCAGCAGCCCGAAATCCGTAGCGAACACTGAAGCTTTCTTT,CASSPKSVANTEAFF
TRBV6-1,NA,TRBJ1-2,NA,TGTGCCAGCAGTGAAGTGCCCGGGGATGGCTACACCTTC,CASSEVPGDGYTF
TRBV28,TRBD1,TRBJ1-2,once,TGTGCCAGCAGTGGGACAGGGTTGGACTATGGCTACACCTTC,CASSGTGLDYGYTF
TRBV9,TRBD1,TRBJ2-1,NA,TGTGCCAGCAGCGCCCGCCAGGGGGTGACTTACAATGAGCAGTTCTTC,CASSARQGVTYNEQFF
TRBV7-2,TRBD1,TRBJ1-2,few,TGTGCCAGCAGTGTGGACAGGTTCTATGGCTACACCTTC,CASSVDRFYGYTF
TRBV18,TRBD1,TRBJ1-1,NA,TGTGCCAGCTCACCAGCACAGGGGGCGAGGACTGAAGCTTTCTTT,CASSPAQGARTEAFF
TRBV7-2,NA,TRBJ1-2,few,TGTGCCAGCAGCGTATACAGGTTGGGTGATGGCTACACCTTC,CASSVYRLGDGYTF
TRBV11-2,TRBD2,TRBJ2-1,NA,TGTGCCAGCAGTTATACTAGCGGGGGGGCAAGGGGGTTCTTC,CASSYTSGGARGFF
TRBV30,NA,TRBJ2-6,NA,TGTGCCTGGAGTTCCGGGACTGGGGCCAACGTCCTGACTTTC,CAWSSGTGANVLTF
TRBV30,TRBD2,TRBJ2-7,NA,TGTGCCTGGAGTGCAATGTTCGGGCTAGCGGGAGTGTACGAGCAGTACTTC,CAWSAMFGLAGVYEQYF
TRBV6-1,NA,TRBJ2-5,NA,TGTGCCAGCAGTGAAGCGGTACAGGGATCAGAGACCCAGTACTTC,CASSEAVQGSETQYF
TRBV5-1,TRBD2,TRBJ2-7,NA,TGCGCCAGCAGCCACGTTAGCGGGGGCTTGACCTACGAGCAGTACTTC,CASSHVSGGLTYEQYF
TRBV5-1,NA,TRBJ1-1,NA,TGCGCCAGCAGCTTGAGCGCGGGGGCTGGTGAAGCTTTCTTT,CASSLSAGAGEAFF
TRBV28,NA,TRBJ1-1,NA,TGTGCCAGCCTGAGTTTAGCAGGGCGCTCTGAAGCTTTCTTT,CASLSLAGRSEAFF
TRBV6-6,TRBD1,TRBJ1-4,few,TGTGCCAGCAGTTACACCCCTGGACAGGGAGGGGAAAAACTGTTTTTT,CASSYTPGQGGEKLFF
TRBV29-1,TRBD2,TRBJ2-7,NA,TGCAGCGCGGGACTAGCGGGAGCTTACGAGCAGTACTTC,CSAGLAGAYEQYF
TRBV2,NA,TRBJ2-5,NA,TGTGCCAGCCCCCTGAACTTTTCGAGCGAGACCCAGTACTTC,CASPLNFSSETQYF
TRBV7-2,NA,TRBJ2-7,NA,TGTGCCAGCAGCTTAGGAGCTAGCTCCACCTACGAGCAGTACTTC,CASSLGASSTYEQYF
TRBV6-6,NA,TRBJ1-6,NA,TGTGCCAGCACCATAAGCACGAGTGGAGGCAATTCACCCCTCCACTTT,CASTISTSGGNSPLHF
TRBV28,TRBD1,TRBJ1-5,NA,TGTGCCAGCAGTCCGGACAGGGGAGGCAATCAGCCCCAGCATTTT,CASSPDRGGNQPQHF
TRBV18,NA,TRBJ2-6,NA,TGTGCCAGCTCACCCTACTCTGGGGCCAACGTCCTGACTTTC,CASSPYSGANVLTF
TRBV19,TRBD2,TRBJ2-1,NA,TGTGCCAGTAGTACCCGGCGGGGGTCTTCAAACAATGAGCAGTTCTTC,CASSTRRGSSNNEQFF
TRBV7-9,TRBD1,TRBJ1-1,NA,TGTTCCAGCAGCAGATTTACAGGGGGCACTGAAGCTTTCTTT,CSSSRFTGGTEAFF
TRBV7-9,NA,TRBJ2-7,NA,TGTTCCAGCAGCCTTGACAGCTACGAGCAGTACTTC,CSSSLDSYEQYF
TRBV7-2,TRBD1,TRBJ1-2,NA,TGTGCCAGCAGCTTTGACGGGACAGGGGGCGCGGGAGGCTACACCTTC,CASSFDGTGGAGGYTF
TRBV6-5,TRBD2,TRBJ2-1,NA,TGTGCCAGCAGTTACTTTAGCGGGGGGGCCTACAATGAGCAGTTCTTC,CASSYFSGGAYNEQFF
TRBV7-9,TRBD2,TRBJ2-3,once,TGTGCCGGCAGCCTTCCTAGCGGGAGTGGCACAGATACGCAGTATTTT,CAGSLPSGSGTDTQYF
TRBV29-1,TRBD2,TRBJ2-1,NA,TGCAGCGTGTACACTTTCGGGACTAGCGGGAGCAATGAGCAGTTCTTC,CSVYTFGTSGSNEQFF
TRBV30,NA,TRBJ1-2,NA,TGTGCCTGGACAAACTACTATGGCTACACCTTC,CAWTNYYGYTF
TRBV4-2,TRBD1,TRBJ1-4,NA,TGTGCCAGCAGCCAAGAATCAGGGGGCGGAGGTGAAAAACTGTTTTTT,CASSQESGGGGEKLFF
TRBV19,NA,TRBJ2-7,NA,TGTGCCAGTAGTCCTAACGGGGATGGATTCCAGCCCTACGAGCAGTACTTC,CASSPNGDGFQPYEQYF
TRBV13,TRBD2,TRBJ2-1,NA,TGTGCCAGCAGCGGAAGACTAGCGGGGGGGCTAAATGAGCAGTTCTTC,CASSGRLAGGLNEQFF
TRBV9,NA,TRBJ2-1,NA,TGTGCCAGCAGCGTAGCTTACAATGAGCAGTTCTTC,CASSVAYNEQFF
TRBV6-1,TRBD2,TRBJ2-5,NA,TGTGCCAGCAGTGAACCGGGACTAGCGGGGGACCGTCGACAAGAGACCCAGTACTTC,CASSEPGLAGDRRQETQYF
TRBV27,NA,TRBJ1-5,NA,TGTGCCAGCAGTTTATCAGGGGAGGTTCAGCCCCAGCATTTT,CASSLSGEVQPQHF